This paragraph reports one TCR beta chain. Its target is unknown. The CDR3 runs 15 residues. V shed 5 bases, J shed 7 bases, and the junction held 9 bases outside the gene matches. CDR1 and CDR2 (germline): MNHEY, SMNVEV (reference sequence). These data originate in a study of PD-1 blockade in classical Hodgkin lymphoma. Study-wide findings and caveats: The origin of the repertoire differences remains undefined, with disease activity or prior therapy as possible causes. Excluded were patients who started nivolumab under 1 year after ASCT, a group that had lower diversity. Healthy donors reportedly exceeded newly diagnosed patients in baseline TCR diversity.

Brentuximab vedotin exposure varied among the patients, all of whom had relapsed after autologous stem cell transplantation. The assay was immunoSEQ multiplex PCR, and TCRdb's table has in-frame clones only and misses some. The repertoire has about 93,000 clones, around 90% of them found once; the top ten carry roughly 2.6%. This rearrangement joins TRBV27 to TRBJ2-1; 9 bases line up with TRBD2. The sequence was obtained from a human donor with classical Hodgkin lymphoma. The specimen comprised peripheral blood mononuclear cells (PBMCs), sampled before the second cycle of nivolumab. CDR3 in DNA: TGTGCCAGCAGTCTCGGCGGGAGGGCCGGGAATGAGCAGTTCTTC. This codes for CASSLGGRAGNEQFF.